A selection of T cell receptor beta chains follows, all from one sample in a study of cytomegalovirus exposure and HLA in healthy donors. TCRdb's table, derived via immunoSEQ multiplex PCR, lists solely in-frame clones and lacks some. There are 150,000 or so clones in the sample; approximately 92% occur only once, and more than 1% lies in the top ten. The material sequenced was PBMCs. Source of these receptors: a woman aged 18-35 years in good health and CMV-seronegative. CDR3s include the opening cysteine and the closing phenylalanine or tryptophan. A D gene is named only where the DNA matches it firmly. Expanded clones are given a class, and other clones once, few, many or no size at all.

TRBV11-2	TRBJ2-5	TRBD2	NA	CASSLFYASGGLDETQYF	TGTGCCAGCAGCCTGTTTTACGCTAGCGGGGGCCTAGACGAGACCCAGTACTTC
TRBV6-6	TRBJ1-1	NA	NA	CAGGDGPMNTEAFF	TGTGCCGGGGGGGACGGCCCGATGAACACTGAAGCTTTCTTT
TRBV19	TRBJ2-2	TRBD1	NA	CASSIRGRIGELFF	TGTGCCAGTAGTATTAGGGGGCGCATCGGGGAGCTGTTTTTT
TRBV28	TRBJ1-2	NA	NA	CASRPQGLGYGYTF	TGTGCCAGCAGACCGCAGGGGTTAGGCTATGGCTACACCTTC
TRBV4-2	TRBJ1-2	NA	once	CASSQVAGGYTF	TGTGCCAGCAGCCAAGTGGCAGGCGGCTACACCTTC
TRBV11-1	TRBJ2-5	NA	NA	CASSSEGVLYQETQYF	TGTGCCAGCAGCTCAGAGGGGGTGTTATACCAAGAGACCCAGTACTTC
TRBV14	TRBJ2-1	TRBD2	once	CASSQGRASGTTYNEQFF	TGTGCCAGCAGCCAAGGGCGGGCTAGCGGGACCACCTACAATGAGCAGTTCTTC
TRBV7-8	TRBJ2-5	TRBD1	NA	CASSSLTGQGAFETQYF	TGTGCCAGCAGCTCTCTTACGGGACAGGGGGCGTTTGAGACCCAGTACTTC
TRBV6-6	TRBJ1-2	NA	few	CASSYANRAGYTF	TGTGCCAGCAGTTACGCGAACAGGGCGGGCTACACCTTC
TRBV6-1	TRBJ2-2	TRBD1	NA	CASSALWTGNTGELFF	TGTGCCAGCAGTGCACTATGGACAGGGAACACCGGGGAGCTGTTTTTT
TRBV9	TRBJ1-2	TRBD1	NA	CASSQRPGTGVLSNYGYTF	TGTGCCAGCAGCCAGAGGCCCGGGACAGGCGTCCTAAGTAACTATGGCTACACCTTC
TRBV27	TRBJ1-6	TRBD1	few	CASTHPGTGSSPLHF	TGTGCCAGCACCCACCCCGGGACAGGGAGTTCACCCCTCCACTTT
TRBV7-8	TRBJ2-7	NA	NA	CASSLGAPGQYF	TGTGCCAGCAGCTTAGGAGCCCCCGGGCAGTACTTC
TRBV9	TRBJ2-7	TRBD1	NA	CASSVGDRVNEQYF	TGTGCCAGCAGCGTAGGGGACAGGGTCAACGAGCAGTACTTC
TRBV19	TRBJ1-1	NA	NA	CASSISAGRGRTEAFF	TGTGCCAGTAGTATATCCGCGGGGAGGGGACGCACTGAAGCTTTCTTT
TRBV19	TRBJ1-4	TRBD1	NA	CASSLGTATNEKLFF	TGTGCCAGTAGTCTGGGGACAGCAACTAATGAAAAACTGTTTTTT
TRBV18	TRBJ2-5	TRBD1	NA	CASSPSGGQGKTQYF	TGTGCCAGCTCACCGTCTGGGGGACAGGGCAAGACCCAGTACTTC
TRBV5-1	TRBJ1-5	NA	NA	CASSLAGQGDQPQHF	TGCGCCAGCAGCTTGGCCGGCCAGGGTGATCAGCCCCAGCATTTT
TRBV7-7	TRBJ2-5	NA	NA	CASSLPGWETQYF	TGTGCTAGCAGCTTACCGGGGTGGGAGACCCAGTACTTC
TRBV4-1	TRBJ2-7	NA	NA	CASSQTVTYEQYF	TGCGCCAGCAGCCAGACAGTAACCTACGAGCAGTACTTC
TRBV18	TRBJ2-2	TRBD1	NA	CASSRGTGTTGELFF	TGTGCCAGCTCACGCGGGACAGGGACCACCGGGGAGCTGTTTTTT
TRBV5-4	TRBJ2-5	NA	NA	CASSFWSGGTIQETQYF	TGTGCCAGCAGCTTCTGGTCGGGGGGCACCATCCAAGAGACCCAGTACTTC
TRBV2	TRBJ1-1	NA	NA	CASSRLWGSNTEAFF	TGTGCCAGCAGTCGTTTATGGGGCTCGAACACTGAAGCTTTCTTT
TRBV5-6	TRBJ1-4	TRBD1	NA	CASSFRGPTNEKLFF	TGTGCCAGCAGCTTCAGGGGGCCAACTAATGAAAAACTGTTTTTT
TRBV29-1	TRBJ1-2	TRBD1	NA	CSVGDRDDYGYTF	TGCAGCGTGGGGGACAGAGATGACTATGGCTACACCTTC
TRBV5-1	TRBJ1-6	NA	NA	CASSPMTGNNSPLHF	TGCGCCAGCAGCCCGATGACAGGCAATAATTCACCCCTCCACTTT
TRBV11-2	TRBJ1-6	NA	NA	CASSTPGGRRPSNSPLHF	TGTGCCAGCAGCACCCCGGGGGGACGGCGGCCTTCTAATTCACCCCTCCACTTT
TRBV6-5	TRBJ2-2	NA	NA	CASSLDTTGELFF	TGTGCCAGCAGTTTAGATACCACCGGGGAGCTGTTTTTT
TRBV27	TRBJ2-6	TRBD1	NA	CASTHRGPGANVLTF	TGTGCCAGCACCCACAGGGGCCCTGGGGCCAACGTCCTGACTTTC
TRBV6-5	TRBJ2-7	NA	once	CASSNNRGSSYEQYF	TGTGCCAGCAGTAACAACCGGGGGTCCTCCTACGAGCAGTACTTC